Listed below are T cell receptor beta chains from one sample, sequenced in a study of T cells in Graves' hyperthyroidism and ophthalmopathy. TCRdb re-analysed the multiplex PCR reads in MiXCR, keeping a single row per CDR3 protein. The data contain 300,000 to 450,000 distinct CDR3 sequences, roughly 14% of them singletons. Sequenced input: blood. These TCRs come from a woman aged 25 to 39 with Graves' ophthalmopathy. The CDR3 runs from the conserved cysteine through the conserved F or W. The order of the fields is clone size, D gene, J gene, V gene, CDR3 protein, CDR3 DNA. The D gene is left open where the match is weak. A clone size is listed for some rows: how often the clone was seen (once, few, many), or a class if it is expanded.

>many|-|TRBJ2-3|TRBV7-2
CASSLGFSGRDTQYF
TGTGCCAGCAGCTTAGGGTTTTCGGGTAGGGATACGCAGTATTTT
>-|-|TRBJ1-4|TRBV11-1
CASSLEGSTNEKLFF
TGTGCCAGCAGCCTCGAGGGGTCAACTAATGAAAAACTGTTTTTT
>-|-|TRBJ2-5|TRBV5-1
CASKGGGSGETQYF
TGCGCCAGCAAAGGGGGGGGCAGTGGAGAGACCCAGTACTTC
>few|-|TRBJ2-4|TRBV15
CATSRSGALGNIQYF
TGTGCCACCAGCAGATCAGGCGCGCTTGGGAACATTCAGTACTTC
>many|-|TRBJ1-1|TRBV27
CASSLYGGWINTEAFF
TGTGCCAGCAGTTTATATGGGGGATGGATTAACACTGAAGCTTTCTTT
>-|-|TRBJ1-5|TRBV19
CASSSYWSNQPQHF
TGTGCCAGTAGTAGTTACTGGAGCAATCAGCCCCAGCATTTT
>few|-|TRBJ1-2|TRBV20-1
CSARDRKGLFGYTF
TGCAGTGCTAGAGATCGAAAAGGACTCTTTGGCTACACCTTC
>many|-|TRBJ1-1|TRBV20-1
CSARTGPMNTEAFF
TGCAGTGCTCGTACAGGGCCCATGAACACTGAAGCTTTCTTT
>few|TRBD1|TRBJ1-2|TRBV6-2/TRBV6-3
CASTTWTGLDGYTF
TGTGCCAGCACTACGTGGACAGGGCTAGATGGCTACACCTTC
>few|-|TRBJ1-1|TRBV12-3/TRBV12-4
CASSLPAGPRTEAFF
TGTGCCAGCAGCCTCCCCGCAGGACCTCGGACAGAAGCTTTCTTT
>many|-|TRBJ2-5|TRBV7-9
CASSLVAVEETQYF
TGTGCCAGCAGCTTAGTAGCGGTGGAAGAGACCCAGTACTTC
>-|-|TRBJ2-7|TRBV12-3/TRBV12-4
CASKLDRSPGYEQYF
TGTGCCAGCAAACTCGACAGGTCCCCCGGCTACGAGCAGTACTTC
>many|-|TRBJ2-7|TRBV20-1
CSARTAVGSLDEQYF
TGCAGTGCTAGGACCGCGGTTGGCAGCCTCGACGAGCAGTACTTC
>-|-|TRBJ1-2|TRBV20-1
CSARGGDYGYTF
TGCAGTGCTAGGGGGGGAGACTATGGCTACACCTTC
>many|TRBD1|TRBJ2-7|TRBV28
CASVKTGMRAEQYF
TGTGCCAGCGTAAAGACAGGGATGCGCGCCGAGCAGTACTTC
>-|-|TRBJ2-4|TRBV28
CASSRLPGGPKNIQYF
TGTGCCAGCAGCCGACTTCCCGGAGGACCAAAAAACATTCAGTACTTC
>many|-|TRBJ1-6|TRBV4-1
CASSQYRDGNSPLHF
TGCGCCAGCAGCCAATACCGGGACGGTAATTCACCCCTCCACTTT
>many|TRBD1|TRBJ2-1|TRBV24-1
CATSDPAPGQGNNEQFF
TGTGCCACCAGTGATCCCGCCCCAGGACAGGGTAACAATGAGCAGTTCTTC
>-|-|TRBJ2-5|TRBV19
CASSIDATAPGRTQYF
TGTGCCAGTAGTATAGATGCGACAGCCCCGGGTCGGACCCAGTACTTC
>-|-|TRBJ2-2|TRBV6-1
CATSFTGELFF
TGTGCCACAAGCTTCACCGGGGAGCTGTTTTTT
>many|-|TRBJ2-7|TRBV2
CASSEEAQGPYEQYF
TGTGCCAGCAGTGAAGAGGCCCAGGGGCCCTACGAGCAGTACTTC
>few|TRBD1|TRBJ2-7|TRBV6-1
CASSQGTGDTCEQYF
TGTGCCAGCAGTCAAGGGACAGGAGATACCTGCGAGCAGTACTTC
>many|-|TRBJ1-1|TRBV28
CASSLVSGEAFF
TGTGCCAGCAGTTTGGTTTCAGGGGAAGCTTTCTTT
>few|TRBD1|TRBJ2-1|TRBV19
CASRDRAMGNEQFF
TGTGCCAGTAGGGACAGGGCCATGGGCAATGAGCAGTTCTTC
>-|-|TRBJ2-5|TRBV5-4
CASSFGEGGETQYF
TGTGCCAGCAGCTTCGGAGAGGGAGGAGAGACCCAGTACTTC
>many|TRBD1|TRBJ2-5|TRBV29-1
CSVALQGAGETQYF
TGCAGCGTTGCTCTCCAGGGGGCCGGGGAGACCCAGTACTTC
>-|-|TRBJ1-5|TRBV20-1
CSASAVSGGGNQPQHF
TGCAGTGCTAGTGCTGTATCGGGGGGTGGCAATCAGCCCCAGCATTTT
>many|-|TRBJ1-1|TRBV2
CASRGNRVWAEAFF
TGTGCCAGCAGAGGGAACAGGGTTTGGGCTGAAGCTTTCTTT
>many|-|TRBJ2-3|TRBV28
CASSPPPVFDTQYF
TGTGCCAGCAGTCCTCCCCCCGTTTTCGATACGCAGTATTTT
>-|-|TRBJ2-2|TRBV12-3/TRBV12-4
CASLQTGDGELFF
TGTGCCAGCCTTCAGACAGGCGACGGGGAGCTGTTTTTT
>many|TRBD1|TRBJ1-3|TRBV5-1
CASSPTGDRGNTIYF
TGCGCCAGCAGCCCGACAGGGGATCGTGGAAACACCATATATTTT
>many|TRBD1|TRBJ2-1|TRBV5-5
CASSFLGQGLNEQFF
TGTGCCAGCAGCTTTTTAGGACAGGGGTTGAATGAGCAGTTCTTC
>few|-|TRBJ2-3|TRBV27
CASSFSGDDTQYF
TGTGCCAGCAGTTTCTCGGGGGACGATACGCAGTATTTT
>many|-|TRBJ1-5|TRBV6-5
CASSYARGPNQPQHF
TGTGCCAGCAGTTACGCCAGGGGCCCTAATCAGCCCCAGCATTTT
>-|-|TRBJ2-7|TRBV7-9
CASSLAGSGSEQYF
TGTGCCAGCAGCTTAGCGGGCTCTGGGAGCGAGCAGTACTTC
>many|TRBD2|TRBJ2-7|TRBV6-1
CASLPFGGSEGEQYF
TGTGCCAGTTTACCATTCGGGGGGTCGGAAGGAGAGCAGTACTTC
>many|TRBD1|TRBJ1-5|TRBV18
CASSAQGVGYSNQPQHF
TGTGCCAGCTCGGCCCAGGGGGTTGGGTATAGCAATCAGCCCCAGCATTTT
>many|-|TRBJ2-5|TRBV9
CASSVVGTTRGETQYF
TGTGCCAGCAGCGTAGTGGGGACCACCCGTGGAGAGACCCAGTACTTC
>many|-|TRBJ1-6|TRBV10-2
CASSEEGMNSPLHF
TGCGCCAGCAGTGAGGAGGGTATGAATTCACCCCTCCACTTT
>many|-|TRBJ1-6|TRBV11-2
CASTEWTDNSPLHF
TGTGCCAGCACCGAATGGACGGATAATTCACCCCTCCACTTT
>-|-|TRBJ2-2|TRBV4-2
CASSQGWEKTGELFF
TGTGCCAGCAGCCAAGGGTGGGAGAAAACCGGGGAGCTGTTTTTT
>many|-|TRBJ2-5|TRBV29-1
CSVGLGGEETQYF
TGCAGCGTTGGCCTTGGCGGGGAAGAGACCCAGTACTTC
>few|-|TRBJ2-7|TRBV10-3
CAISGNDGDYEQYF
TGTGCCATCAGTGGGAACGACGGGGACTACGAGCAGTACTTC
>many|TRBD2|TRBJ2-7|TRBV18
CASSSSGVGEQYF
TGTGCCAGCTCCTCTAGCGGGGTTGGCGAGCAGTACTTC
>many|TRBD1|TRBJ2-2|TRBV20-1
CSASSPDRGSYSTGELFF
TGCAGTGCTTCATCCCCGGACAGGGGGAGTTACTCGACCGGGGAGCTGTTTTTT
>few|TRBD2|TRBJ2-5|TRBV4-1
CASSPRSGGARQETQYF
TGCGCCAGCAGCCCCCGTAGCGGGGGGGCCAGGCAAGAGACCCAGTACTTC
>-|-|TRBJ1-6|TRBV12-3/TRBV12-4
CASSSSFNSPLHF
TGTGCCAGCAGTAGCTCTTTTAATTCACCCCTCCACTTT
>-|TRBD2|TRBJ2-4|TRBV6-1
CASSEAGGGYIQYF
TGTGCCAGCAGTGAAGCGGGGGGAGGGTACATTCAGTACTTC
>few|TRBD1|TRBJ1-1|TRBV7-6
CASSLATGTVLTEAFF
TGTGCCAGCAGCTTAGCAACCGGGACAGTATTAACTGAAGCTTTCTTT
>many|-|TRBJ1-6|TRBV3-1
CASSRGSSYNSPLHF
TGTGCCAGCAGCCGTGGGAGCTCCTATAATTCACCCCTCCACTTT
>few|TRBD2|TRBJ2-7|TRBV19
CASSIGRGFSYEQYF
TGTGCCAGTAGTATTGGGAGGGGTTTCTCCTACGAGCAGTACTTC
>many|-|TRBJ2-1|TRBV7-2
CASSLGTFNEQFF
TGTGCCAGCAGCTTAGGAACTTTCAATGAGCAGTTCTTC
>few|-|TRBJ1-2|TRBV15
CATSTSRGSDGYTF
TGTGCCACCAGTACCTCGAGGGGGTCGGATGGCTACACCTTC
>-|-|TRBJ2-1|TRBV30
CAWSLFHPANEQFF
TGTGCCTGGAGTTTATTCCACCCCGCCAATGAGCAGTTCTTC